The T cell receptor beta chain described here comes from a study of Ad26.COV2.S vaccination and SARS-CoV-2 variants. Looking at the study overall: Doses of Ad26.COV2.S were injected into muscle once or twice, 56 days apart.

The treatment: around 19 received Ad26.COV2.S at low or high dose, single or two shots; several received placebo; per-sample allocation not given. It was on day 63 after the first vaccine or placebo injection that samples were taken. A Boston donor was an adult aged 18-55 years. Produced via immunoSEQ multiplex PCR; TCRdb's table is partial and in-frame only. Among about 680,000 clones listed, roughly 90% were seen once. Germline V gene sequence: CDR1 SGHVS, CDR2 FQNEAQ. CDR3 length: 14 amino acids. Trimming stripped 3 bases from V and 7 bases from J, with 13 bases between. Details on this clone: Antigen specificity is unknown.

Study findings and constraints: Reportedly, after vaccination the spike-specific CD8+ and CD4+ T cell responses displayed substantial breadth. Analyses that measured TCR breadth and depth may have underestimated total T cell responses.

This chain uses TRBV7-8 with TRBJ2-1; D is tentatively TRBD1 or TRBD2 (6 bases each). The sample consisted of peripheral blood, taken in a trial of Ad26.COV2.S vaccine versus placebo. This clonotype originated in a person aged 18-65 years who received the Ad26.COV2.S COVID-19 vaccine or a placebo. This CDR3 is CASSFRERGNEQFF. In DNA form, the CDR3 reads TGTGCCAGCAGCTTCCGGGAGAGGGGGAATGAGCAGTTCTTC.